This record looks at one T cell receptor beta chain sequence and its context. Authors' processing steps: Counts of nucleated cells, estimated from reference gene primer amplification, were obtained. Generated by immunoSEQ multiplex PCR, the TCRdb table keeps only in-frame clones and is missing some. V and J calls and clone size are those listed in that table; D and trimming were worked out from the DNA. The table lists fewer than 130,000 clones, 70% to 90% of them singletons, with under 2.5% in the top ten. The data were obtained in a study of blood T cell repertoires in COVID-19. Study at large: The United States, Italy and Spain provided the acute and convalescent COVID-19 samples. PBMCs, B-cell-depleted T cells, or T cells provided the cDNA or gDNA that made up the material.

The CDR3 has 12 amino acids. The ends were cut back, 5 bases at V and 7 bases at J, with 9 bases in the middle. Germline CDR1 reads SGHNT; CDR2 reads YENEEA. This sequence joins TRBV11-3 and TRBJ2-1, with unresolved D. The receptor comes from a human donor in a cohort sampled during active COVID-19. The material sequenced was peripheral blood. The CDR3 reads CASSQVENEQFF. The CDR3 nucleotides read TGTGCCAGCAGCCAGGTAGAGAATGAGCAGTTCTTC.